This T cell receptor beta chain comes out of a study of T cell repertoires in cytomegalovirus infection. Study overall: Epitope selection comprised recently identified HLA-C-restricted CMV epitopes and well-studied HLA-B-restricted CMV epitopes.

To note about this clonotype: Its target is unknown.

TCRdb re-derived calls from the reads in MiXCR, one entry per CDR3 protein. The sample contains about 89,000 distinct CDR3 sequences, about 31% of which appear only once. The receptor was isolated from a human donor in good health (CMV status not recorded). Some clones in this sample may be carry-over from other donors' samples. The sample here was CD8+ T cells from cultured PBMCs, taken from culture after CMV antigen stimulation.

CDR3 in DNA: TGCAGTGCTATAGACAGGGGTTTCTACGAGCAGTACTTC. Amino acids: CSAIDRGFYEQYF. The chain joins TRBV20-1 to TRBJ2-7, with 8 bases fitting TRBD1. J lost 3 bases, V lost 4 bases, and 5 bases had no gene match. Germline V lookup: CDR1 DFQATT, CDR2 SNEGSKA (reference sequence). The CDR3 has 13 amino acids.